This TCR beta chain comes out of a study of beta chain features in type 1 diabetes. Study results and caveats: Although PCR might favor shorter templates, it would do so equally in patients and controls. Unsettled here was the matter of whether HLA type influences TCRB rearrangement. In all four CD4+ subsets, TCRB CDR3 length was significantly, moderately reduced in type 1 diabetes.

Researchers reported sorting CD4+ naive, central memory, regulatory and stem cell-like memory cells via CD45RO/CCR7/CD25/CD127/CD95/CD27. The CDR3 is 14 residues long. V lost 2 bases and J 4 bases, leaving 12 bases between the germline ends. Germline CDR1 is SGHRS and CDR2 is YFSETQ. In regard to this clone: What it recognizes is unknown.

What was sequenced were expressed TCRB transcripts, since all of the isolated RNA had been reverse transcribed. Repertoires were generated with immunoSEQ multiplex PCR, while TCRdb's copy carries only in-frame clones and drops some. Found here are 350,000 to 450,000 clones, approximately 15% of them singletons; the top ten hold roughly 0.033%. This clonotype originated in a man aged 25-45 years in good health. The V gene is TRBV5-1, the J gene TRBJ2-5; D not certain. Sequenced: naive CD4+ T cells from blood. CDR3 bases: TGCGCCAGCAGCTTTGAAGGACGACGAGAGACCCAGTACTTC. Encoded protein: CASSFEGRRETQYF.